This passage covers 25 T cell receptor beta chains from one sample sequenced in a study of blood T cell repertoires in COVID-19. Generated by immunoSEQ multiplex PCR, the TCRdb table keeps only in-frame clones and is missing some. This table holds about 410,000 clones, 75% to 90% found once. Sequencing was carried out using peripheral blood. Source of these receptors: a middle-aged woman with COVID-19, enrolled during active disease.

The genes are TRBV29-1 and TRBJ2-7; 11 bases are shared with TRBD2. CDR3 length: 13 amino acids. J was trimmed by 1 base and V by 6 bases; bases with no gene match: 2. Germline CDR1 SQVTM, CDR2 ANQGSEA. This CDR3 reads CSVTSGVSYEQYF. CDR3 in DNA: TGCAGCGTGACTAGCGGGGTATCCTACGAGCAGTACTTC.

The CDR3 sequence is CASSQVAAGYTEAFF. Here the CDR3 DNA reads TGCGCCAGCAGCCAAGTCGCAGCAGGTTACACTGAAGCTTTCTTT. The rearrangement joins TRBV4-3 to TRBJ1-1; D gene unclear. The V end lost 1 base, the J end lost 3 bases, and 12 bases lay between the germline ends. Germline V CDR1 and CDR2: LGHNA, YSLEER. The CDR3 consists of 15 residues.

The chain recombines TRBV6-5 with TRBJ1-2; no firm D call. This CDR3 region has 14 residues. The germline gives CDR1 MNHEY, CDR2 SVGAGI. Trimming left V 2 bases short and J 7 bases short, with 14 bases between. Written as DNA, the CDR3 is TGTGCCAGCAGTTACCCGAGCCTCCCTTCTGGCTACACCTTC. It codes for CASSYPSLPSGYTF.

The V and J genes are TRBV12-3 or TRBV12-4 and TRBJ2-3; D may be TRBD2 (5 bases). The CDR3 has 12 residues. The V gene lost 5 bases and the J gene lost 6 bases, with 9 bases spanning the gap. The CDR3 nucleotides read TGTGCCAGCAGTCATGGAGGTGATACGCAGTATTTT. Translation: CASSHGGDTQYF.

The V call is TRBV9, the J call TRBJ2-5; TRBD2 matches at 10 bases. CDR3 length: 15 amino acids. Germline CDR1 is SGDLS and CDR2 is YYNGEE. J was trimmed by 5 bases and V by 7 bases; bases with no gene match: 11. CDR3 sequence: CASGYSGGPFETQYF. CDR3 sequence (DNA): TGTGCCAGCGGCTATAGCGGGGGGCCTTTCGAGACCCAGTACTTC.

CDR3 in amino acids: CASSPGLGVDTQYF. CDR3 nucleotide sequence: TGCGCCAGCAGCCCGGGACTGGGGGTGGATACGCAGTATTTT. V is TRBV5-1 and J is TRBJ2-3; D is perhaps TRBD2 (6 bases). The CDR3 totals 14 residues. Germline V gene lookup returns CDR1 SGHRS and CDR2 YFSETQ. The V gene lost 4 bases and the J gene lost 6 bases, with 15 bases spanning the gap.

The chain is built from TRBV28 and TRBJ1-2; D call uncertain. The CDR3 sequence is 14 residues long. Germline V gene sequence: CDR1 MDHEN, CDR2 SYDVKM. V gave up 5 bases and J gave up 2 bases, with 12 bases separating them. The CDR3 sequence is CASSRGLSNYGYTF. In nucleotides, the CDR3 is TGTGCCAGCAGTCGAGGCCTCTCGAACTATGGCTACACCTTC.

The CDR3 coding sequence is TGTGCCAGCAGCTTAGGACCGGACAGGAGTGGAAACACCATATATTTT. It encodes CASSLGPDRSGNTIYF. The chain couples TRBV7-2 to TRBJ1-3; 7 bases are a match to TRBD1. The CDR3 contains 16 residues. The germline CDR1 and CDR2 sequences are SGHTA and FQGNSA. The V and J ends lost 1 base and 3 bases, in that order; junction bases with no gene match: 6.

This chain joins TRBV6-5 and TRBJ1-6; no clear D gene. CDR1 and CDR2 (germline): MNHEY, SVGAGI. V was pared by 8 bases and J by 3 bases, with 11 bases between. The CDR3 is made up of 14 amino acids. In DNA form, the CDR3 reads TGTGCCAGCGGAAGAGGAAACTATAATTCACCCCTCCACTTT. It specifies CASGRGNYNSPLHF.

J is TRBJ2-7 and V is TRBV5-4; tentative D call: TRBD1 (6 bases). Trimming took off 0 bases at V and 6 bases at J, with 10 bases between the two ends. Looked up from germline, CDR1 is SGHNT and CDR2 is YYREEE (reference sequence). The CDR3 extends over 13 amino acids. CDR3 in DNA: TGTGCCAGCAGCTTGGGGACAGTAAGCGAGCAGTACTTC. As protein: CASSLGTVSEQYF. Full variable domain (outside the CDR3, taken from reference TRBV5-4 and TRBJ2-7): ETGVTQSPTHLIKTRGQQVTLRCSSQSGHNTVSWYQQALGQGPQFIFQYYREEENGRGNFPPRFSGLQFPNYSSELNVNALELDDSALYLCASSLGTVSEQYFGPGTRLTVT.

V is TRBV29-1 and J is TRBJ2-1; 9 positions agree with TRBD1. The CDR3 extends over 15 amino acids. Trimming cost V 2 bases and J 6 bases; bases outside gene matches: 8. Germline-derived CDR1 and CDR2 are SQVTM and ANQGSEA. DNA for the CDR3: TGCAGCGTTGAAAGGTCCGGGACAGGGTTCAATGAGCAGTTCTTC. It is translated as CSVERSGTGFNEQFF.

V usage is TRBV28 and J usage is TRBJ1-4; 9 bases line up with TRBD1. J gave up 6 bases and V 4 bases, and 6 bases lay outside the gene matches. Germline V gene data show CDR1 as MDHEN and CDR2 as SYDVKM. This CDR3 is built from 15 residues. CDR3 residues: CASSSMTGGDEKLFF. Here the CDR3 DNA reads TGTGCCAGCAGTTCAATGACAGGGGGAGATGAAAAACTGTTTTTT.

The V gene is TRBV28, the J gene TRBJ1-5, with D tentatively TRBD1 (5 bases). CDR1 MDHEN and CDR2 SYDVKM come from the germline V gene. CDR3 length equals 16 residues. With 1 base removed from V and 0 bases from J, the gap between germline ends came to 10 bases. The CDR3: CASSLSGGNSNQPQHF. In DNA, the CDR3 is TGTGCCAGCAGTTTATCGGGGGGGAATAGCAATCAGCCCCAGCATTTT.

The chain uses TRBV28 and TRBJ1-2; a weak D match, TRBD1 (5 bases). This CDR3 is built from 14 residues. Per germline, CDR1 MDHEN and CDR2 SYDVKM. Deletions cut 5 bases from V and 5 bases from J, with 15 bases between. CDR3 in amino acids: CASSPGTGSYGYTF. In DNA, the CDR3 is TGTGCCAGCAGTCCAGGGACTGGCTCTTATGGCTACACCTTC.

The V and J genes are TRBV28 and TRBJ1-5; the match to TRBD1 covers 7 bases. The CDR3 is 14 residues long. CDR1 is MDHEN, CDR2 SYDVKM, per germline. J gave up 7 bases and V 5 bases, and 8 bases lay outside the gene matches. The CDR3, as DNA: TGTGCCAGCAGTCTCGCATCAGGGGGGCAGCCCCAGCATTTT. Translation gives CASSLASGGQPQHF.

The chain joins TRBV6-5 to TRBJ1-1, with D unclear. Germline CDR1 is MNHEY and CDR2 is SVGAGI. Trimming cost V 0 bases and J 1 base, with 12 bases left between them. The CDR3 length is 16 residues. The CDR3 DNA reads as TGTGCCAGCAGTTACTCTCAAGTCGGAGGGAACACTGAAGCTTTCTTT. Encoded protein: CASSYSQVGGNTEAFF.

The chain employs TRBV9 and TRBJ1-2; the D gene is possibly TRBD1 (5 bases). The V and J ends lost 0 bases and 6 bases respectively, with 15 bases between them. Germline loops: CDR1 SGDLS, CDR2 YYNGEE. The CDR3 contains 15 residues. CDR3 nucleotides: TGTGCCAGCAGCGTAGGGGGAGGGGAAGCGGATGGCTACACCTTC. Its protein is CASSVGGGEADGYTF.

The rearrangement uses TRBV5-1 and TRBJ2-3, with D perhaps matching TRBD1 (6 bases). Deletions cut 1 base from V and 2 bases from J, with 11 bases between. This CDR3 has 15 amino acids. Germline CDR1 SGHRS, CDR2 YFSETQ. CDR3 sequence: CASSLLQGNTDTQYF. Here the CDR3 DNA reads TGCGCCAGCAGCTTGTTGCAGGGGAACACAGATACGCAGTATTTT.

The genes are TRBV19 and TRBJ1-5; 7 nucleotides match TRBD1. CDR3 size: 18 residues. V lost 2 bases, J lost 0 bases, and 10 bases stayed unmatched. Germline loops: CDR1 LNHDA, CDR2 SQIVND (reference sequence). CDR3 sequence (DNA): TGTGCCAGTAGTATAACCGGGGCAGGGGGGTATAGCAATCAGCCCCAGCATTTT. Amino acids: CASSITGAGGYSNQPQHF.

The count of this clone is one. The chain employs TRBV10-1 and TRBJ2-7; 11 bases agree with TRBD2. The CDR3 spans 14 residues. V shed 3 bases and J 4 bases; nucleotides not matched to a gene: 2. Germline CDR1 and CDR2: WNHNN and SYGVQD (reference sequence). The CDR3 here is CASSETSGRYEQYF. CDR3 coding DNA: TGCGCCAGCAGTGAAACTAGCGGGAGATACGAGCAGTACTTC.

The chain links TRBV11-3 to TRBJ2-1, with D unresolved. This CDR3 is 12 amino acids long. Germline-derived CDR1 and CDR2 are SGHNT and YENEEA. Trimming shortened V by 0 bases and J by 9 bases, and 6 bases separated the two germline ends. DNA of the CDR3: TGTGCCAGCAGCTTAGAGTCGAGTGAGCAGTTCTTC. Its protein product is CASSLESSEQFF.

The rearrangement links TRBV6-2 or TRBV6-3 to TRBJ2-2; D not resolved. The CDR3 contains 14 residues. Germline V lookup: CDR1 MNHEY, CDR2 SVGEGT. Deletions cut 0 bases from V and 6 bases from J, with 8 bases between. The CDR3 DNA sequence: TGTGCCAGCAGTTACTCGAGGTCGTCCGGGGAGCTGTTTTTT. This codes for CASSYSRSSGELFF.

This chain joins TRBV27 and TRBJ2-1; 11 bases fit TRBD1. The CDR3 consists of 14 residues. CDR1 and CDR2 (germline): MNHEY, SMNVEV (reference sequence). V lost 10 bases and J lost 7; bases outside the gene matches: 9. The CDR3 region is CATCRDRGLNEQFF. The CDR3 DNA sequence: TGTGCCACCTGCCGGGACAGGGGGTTGAATGAGCAGTTCTTC.

CDR3 in DNA: TGTGCCACCAGCGAACAGACAGGGCCATTTGGTTCACCCCTCCACTTT. This gives the protein CATSEQTGPFGSPLHF. The V call is TRBV15, the J call TRBJ1-6, with 7 bases lining up with TRBD1. There are 16 residues in the CDR3. The V segment lost 5 bases and the J segment 9 bases; nucleotides outside the gene matches: 13. The germline V gene has CDR1 LNHNV and CDR2 YYDKDF (reference sequence).

This rearrangement joins TRBV30 to TRBJ1-2; D call uncertain. Germline lookup yields CDR1 GTSNPN and CDR2 SVGIG (reference sequence). This CDR3 is 14 amino acids long. V lost 2 bases and J lost 4, with 14 bases in between. CDR3: CAWSLRVGIYGYTF. The CDR3 DNA reads as TGTGCCTGGAGTCTTCGGGTAGGAATCTATGGCTACACCTTC. Complete variable domain (other parts from reference TRBV30 and TRBJ1-2): SQTIHQWPATLVQPVGSPLSLECTVEGTSNPNLYWYRQAAGRGLQLLFYSVGIGQISSEVPQNLSASRPQDRQFILSSKKLLLSDSGFYLCAWSLRVGIYGYTFGSGTRLTVV.